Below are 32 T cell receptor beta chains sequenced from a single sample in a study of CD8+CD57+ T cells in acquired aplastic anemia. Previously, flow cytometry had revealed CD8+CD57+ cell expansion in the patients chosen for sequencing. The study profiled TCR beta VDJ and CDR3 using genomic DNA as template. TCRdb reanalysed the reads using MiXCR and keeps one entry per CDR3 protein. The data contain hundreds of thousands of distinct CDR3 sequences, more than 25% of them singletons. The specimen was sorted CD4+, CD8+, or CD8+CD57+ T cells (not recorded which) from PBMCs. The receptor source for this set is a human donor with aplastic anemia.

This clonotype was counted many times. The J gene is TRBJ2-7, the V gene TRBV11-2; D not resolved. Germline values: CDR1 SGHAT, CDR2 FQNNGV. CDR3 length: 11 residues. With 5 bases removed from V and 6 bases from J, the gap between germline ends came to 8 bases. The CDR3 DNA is TGTGCCAGCAGCCTCTATTCCGAGCAGTACTTC. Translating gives CASSLYSEQYF.

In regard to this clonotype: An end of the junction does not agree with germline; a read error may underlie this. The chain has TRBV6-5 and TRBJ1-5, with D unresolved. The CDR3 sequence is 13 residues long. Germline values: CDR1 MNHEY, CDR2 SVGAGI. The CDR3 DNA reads TGTGCCGGCAGTTATGGCCAATCTCAGCCCCAGCATTTT. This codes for CAGSYGQSQPQHF.

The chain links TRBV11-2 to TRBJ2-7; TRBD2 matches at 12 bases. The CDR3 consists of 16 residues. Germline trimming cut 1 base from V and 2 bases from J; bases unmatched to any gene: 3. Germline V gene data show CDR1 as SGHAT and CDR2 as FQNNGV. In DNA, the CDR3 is TGTGCCAGCAGCTTAGGACTAGCGGGAGTGACCTACGAGCAGTACTTC. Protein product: CASSLGLAGVTYEQYF.

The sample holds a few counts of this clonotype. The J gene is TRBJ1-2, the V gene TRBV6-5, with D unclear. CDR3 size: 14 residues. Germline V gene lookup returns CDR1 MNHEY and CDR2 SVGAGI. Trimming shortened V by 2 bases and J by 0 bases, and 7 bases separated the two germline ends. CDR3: CASSYGVSNYGYTF. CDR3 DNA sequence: TGTGCCAGCAGTTACGGGGTATCTAACTATGGCTACACCTTC.

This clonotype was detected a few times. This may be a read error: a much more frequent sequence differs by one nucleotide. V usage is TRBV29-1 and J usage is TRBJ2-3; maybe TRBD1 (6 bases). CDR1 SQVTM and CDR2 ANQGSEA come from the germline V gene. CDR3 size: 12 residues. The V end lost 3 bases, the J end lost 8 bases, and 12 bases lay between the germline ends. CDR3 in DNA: TGCAGCGTTGATTCAGGGGAAGGTACGCAGTATTTT. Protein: CSVDSGEGTQYF.

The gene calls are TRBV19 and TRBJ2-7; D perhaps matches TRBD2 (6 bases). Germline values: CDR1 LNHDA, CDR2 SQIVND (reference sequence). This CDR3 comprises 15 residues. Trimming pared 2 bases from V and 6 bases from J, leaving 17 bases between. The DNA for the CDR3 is TGTGCCAGTAGTATACGAGGTAGTGGGGGGAGCGAGCAGTACTTC. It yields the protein CASSIRGSGGSEQYF.

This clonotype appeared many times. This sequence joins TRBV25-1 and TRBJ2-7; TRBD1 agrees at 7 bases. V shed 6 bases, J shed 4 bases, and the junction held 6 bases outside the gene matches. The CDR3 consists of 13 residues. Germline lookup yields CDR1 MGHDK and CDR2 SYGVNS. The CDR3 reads CASSFGQAYEQYF. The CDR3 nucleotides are TGTGCCAGCAGCTTCGGACAGGCGTACGAGCAGTACTTC.

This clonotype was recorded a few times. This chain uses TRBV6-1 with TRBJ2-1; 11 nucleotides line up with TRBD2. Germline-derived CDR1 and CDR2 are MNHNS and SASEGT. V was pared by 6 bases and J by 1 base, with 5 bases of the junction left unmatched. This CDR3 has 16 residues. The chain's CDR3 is CASRTLAGVSYNEQFF. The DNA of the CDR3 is TGTGCCAGCAGGACACTAGCGGGAGTTTCCTACAATGAGCAGTTCTTC.

The CDR3 protein is CSVGLAGMYEQFF. Here the CDR3 DNA reads TGCAGCGTAGGACTAGCGGGAATGTATGAGCAGTTCTTC. The V gene is TRBV29-1, the J gene TRBJ2-1; TRBD2 agrees at 12 bases. V lost 6 bases, J lost 8 bases, and 5 bases stayed unmatched. The germline V gene has CDR1 SQVTM and CDR2 ANQGSEA. This CDR3 is 13 amino acids long.

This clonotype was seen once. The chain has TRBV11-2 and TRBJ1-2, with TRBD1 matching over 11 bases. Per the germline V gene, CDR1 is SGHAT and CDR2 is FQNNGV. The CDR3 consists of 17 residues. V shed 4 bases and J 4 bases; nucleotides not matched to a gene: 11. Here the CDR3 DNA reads TGTGCCAGCAGCTCGTCATCGGACAGGGGGCGCGCCTATGGCTACACCTTC. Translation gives CASSSSSDRGRAYGYTF.

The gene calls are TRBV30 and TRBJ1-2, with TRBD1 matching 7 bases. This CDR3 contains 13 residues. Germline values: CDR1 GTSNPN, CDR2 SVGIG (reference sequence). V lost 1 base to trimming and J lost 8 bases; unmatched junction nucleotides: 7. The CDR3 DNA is TGTGCCTGGAGTGGTGGACAGGTCCGCGGCTACACCTTC. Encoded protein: CAWSGGQVRGYTF.

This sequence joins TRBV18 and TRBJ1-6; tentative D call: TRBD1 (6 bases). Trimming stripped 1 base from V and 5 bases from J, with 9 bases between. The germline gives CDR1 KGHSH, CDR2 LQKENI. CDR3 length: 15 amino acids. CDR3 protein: CASSPQAGDNSPLHF. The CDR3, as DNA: TGTGCCAGCTCACCACAGGCAGGGGATAATTCACCCCTCCACTTT. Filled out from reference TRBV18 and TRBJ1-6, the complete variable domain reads NAGVMQNPRHLVRRRGQEARLRCSPMKGHSHVYWYRQLPEEGLKFMVYLQKENIIDESGMPKERFSAEFPKEGPSILRIQQVVRGDSAAYFCASSPQAGDNSPLHFGNGTRLTVT.

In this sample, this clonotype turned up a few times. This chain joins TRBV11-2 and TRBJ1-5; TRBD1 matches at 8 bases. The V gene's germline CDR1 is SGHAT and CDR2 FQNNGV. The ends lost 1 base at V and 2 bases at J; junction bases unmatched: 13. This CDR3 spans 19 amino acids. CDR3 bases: TGTGCCAGCAGCTTAGTACTATTTCGACAGGGGTTGGGCAATCAGCCCCAGCATTTT. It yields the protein CASSLVLFRQGLGNQPQHF.

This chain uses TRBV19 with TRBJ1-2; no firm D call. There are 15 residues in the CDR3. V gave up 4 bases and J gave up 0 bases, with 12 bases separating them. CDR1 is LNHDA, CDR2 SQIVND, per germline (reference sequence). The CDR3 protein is CASSSKGRSNYGYTF. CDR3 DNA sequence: TGTGCCAGTAGTAGTAAAGGGCGGTCTAACTATGGCTACACCTTC.

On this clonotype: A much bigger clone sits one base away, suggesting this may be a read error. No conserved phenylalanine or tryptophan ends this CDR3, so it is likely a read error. CDR3 protein: CSVTRDRVRVYNEQFL. The CDR3 coding sequence is TGCAGCGTGACCAGGGACAGGGTCAGGGTGTACAATGAGCAGTTCCTC. The chain carries TRBV29-1 and TRBJ2-1, with 9 positions matching TRBD1. The CDR3 spans 16 residues. Germline V lookup: CDR1 SQVTM, CDR2 ANQGSEA. After removal of 6 bases from V and 4 bases from J, the junction contained 13 bases not matched to a gene.

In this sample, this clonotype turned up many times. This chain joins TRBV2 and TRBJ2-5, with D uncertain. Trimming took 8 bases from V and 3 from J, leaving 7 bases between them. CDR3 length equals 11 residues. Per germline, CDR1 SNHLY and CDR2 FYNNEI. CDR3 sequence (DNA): TGTGCCAGCGTTTCTGAAGAGACCCAGTACTTC. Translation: CASVSEETQYF.

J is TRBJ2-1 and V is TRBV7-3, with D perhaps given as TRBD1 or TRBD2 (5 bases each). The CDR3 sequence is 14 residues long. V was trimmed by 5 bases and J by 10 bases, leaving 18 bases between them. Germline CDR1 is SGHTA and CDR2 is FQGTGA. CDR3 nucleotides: TGTGCCAGCAGCGTCCAGGGCTCTAGCTCAGAGCAGTTCTTC. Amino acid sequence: CASSVQGSSSEQFF.

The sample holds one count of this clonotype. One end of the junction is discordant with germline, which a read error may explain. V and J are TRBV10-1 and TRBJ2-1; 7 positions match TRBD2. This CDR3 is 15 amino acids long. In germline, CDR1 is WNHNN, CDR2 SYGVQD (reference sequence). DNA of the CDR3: TGCGCCAGCGGTGAGCGGGGCAGCTCCTACAATGAGCAGTTCTTC. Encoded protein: CASGERGSSYNEQFF.

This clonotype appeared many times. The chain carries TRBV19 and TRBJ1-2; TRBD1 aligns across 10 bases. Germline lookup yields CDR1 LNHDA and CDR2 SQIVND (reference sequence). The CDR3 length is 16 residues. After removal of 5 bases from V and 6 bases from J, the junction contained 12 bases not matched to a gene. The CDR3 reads CASSHDGQGVIDGYTF. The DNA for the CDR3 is TGTGCCAGTAGTCACGACGGACAGGGGGTTATCGATGGCTACACCTTC.

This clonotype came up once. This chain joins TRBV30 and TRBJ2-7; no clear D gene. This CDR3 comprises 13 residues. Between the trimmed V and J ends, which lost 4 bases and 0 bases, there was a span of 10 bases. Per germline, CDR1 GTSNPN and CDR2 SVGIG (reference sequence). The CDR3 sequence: CAWTGKSSYEQYF. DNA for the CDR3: TGTGCCTGGACCGGCAAGAGCTCCTACGAGCAGTACTTC.

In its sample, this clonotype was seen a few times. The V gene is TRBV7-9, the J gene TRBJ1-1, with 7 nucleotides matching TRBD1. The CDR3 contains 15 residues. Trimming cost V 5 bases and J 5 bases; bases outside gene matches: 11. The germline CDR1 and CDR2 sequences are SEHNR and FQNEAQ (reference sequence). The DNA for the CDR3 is TGTGCCAGCAGCCGATCAAACAGGGGACGGACTGAAGCTTTCTTT. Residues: CASSRSNRGRTEAFF. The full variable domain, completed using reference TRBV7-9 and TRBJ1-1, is DTGVSQNPRHKITKRGQNVTFRCDPISEHNRLYWYRQTLGQGPEFLTYFQNEAQLEKSRLLSDRFSAERPKGSFSTLEIQRTEQGDSAMYLCASSRSNRGRTEAFFGQGTRLTVV.

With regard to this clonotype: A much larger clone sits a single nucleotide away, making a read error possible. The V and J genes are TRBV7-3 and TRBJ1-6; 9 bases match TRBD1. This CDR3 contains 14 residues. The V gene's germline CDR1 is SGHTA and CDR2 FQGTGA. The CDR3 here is CVSSRDRVNSPLHF. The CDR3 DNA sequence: TGTGTCAGCAGCCGGGACAGGGTCAATTCACCCCTCCACTTT.

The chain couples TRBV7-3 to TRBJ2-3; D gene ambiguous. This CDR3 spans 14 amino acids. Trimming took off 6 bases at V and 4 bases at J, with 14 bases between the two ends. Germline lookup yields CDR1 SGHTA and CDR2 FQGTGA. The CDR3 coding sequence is TGTGCCAGCAGTGCAAGTTTAGATCCAGATACGCAGTATTTT. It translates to CASSASLDPDTQYF.

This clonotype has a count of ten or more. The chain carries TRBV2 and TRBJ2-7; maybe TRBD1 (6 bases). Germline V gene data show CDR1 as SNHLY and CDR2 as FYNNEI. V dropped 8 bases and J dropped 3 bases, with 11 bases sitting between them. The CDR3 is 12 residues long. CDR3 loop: CASVTGFYEQYF. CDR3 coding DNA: TGTGCCAGCGTTACAGGGTTCTACGAGCAGTACTTC.

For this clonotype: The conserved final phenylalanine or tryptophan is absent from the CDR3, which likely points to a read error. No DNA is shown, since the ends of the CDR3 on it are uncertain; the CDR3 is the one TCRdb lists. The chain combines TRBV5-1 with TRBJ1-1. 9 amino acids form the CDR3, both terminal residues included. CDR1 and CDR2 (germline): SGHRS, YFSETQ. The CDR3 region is CASSLDRGV.

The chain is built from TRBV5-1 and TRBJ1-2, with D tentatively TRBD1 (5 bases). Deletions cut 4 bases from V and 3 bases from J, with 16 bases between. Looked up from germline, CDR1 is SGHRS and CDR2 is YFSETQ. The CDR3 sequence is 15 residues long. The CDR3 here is CASSLGQGLDYGYTF. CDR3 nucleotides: TGCGCCAGCAGCCTGGGGCAGGGTTTGGACTATGGCTACACCTTC.

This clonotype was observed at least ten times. The CDR3 protein is CASRATGLSNEKLFF. The CDR3 DNA sequence: TGTGCCAGCAGAGCAACAGGGTTGTCTAATGAAAAACTGTTTTTT. The chain is built from TRBV2 and TRBJ1-4, with TRBD1 as a possible D gene (6 bases). The CDR3 length is 15 residues. With 6 bases removed from V and 3 bases from J, the gap between germline ends came to 14 bases. The germline V gene encodes CDR1 SNHLY and CDR2 FYNNEI.

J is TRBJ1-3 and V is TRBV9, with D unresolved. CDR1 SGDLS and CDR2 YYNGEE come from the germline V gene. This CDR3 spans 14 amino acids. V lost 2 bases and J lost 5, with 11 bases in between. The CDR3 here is CASSVEQRRNTIYF. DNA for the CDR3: TGTGCCAGCAGCGTTGAACAGAGGAGAAACACCATATATTTT.

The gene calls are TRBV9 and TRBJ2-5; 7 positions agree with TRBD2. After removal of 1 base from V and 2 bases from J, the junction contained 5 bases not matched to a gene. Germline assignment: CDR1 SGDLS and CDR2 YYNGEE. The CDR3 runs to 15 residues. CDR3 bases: TGTGCCAGCAGCGTACTAGCGGAGGTTCAAGAGACCCAGTACTTC. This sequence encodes CASSVLAEVQETQYF.

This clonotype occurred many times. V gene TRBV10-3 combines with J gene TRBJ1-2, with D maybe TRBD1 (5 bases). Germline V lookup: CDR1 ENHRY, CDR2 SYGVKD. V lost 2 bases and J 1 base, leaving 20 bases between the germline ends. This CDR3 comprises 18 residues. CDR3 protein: CAISEPSGTAPLNYGYTF. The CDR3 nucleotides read TGTGCCATCAGTGAGCCTTCCGGGACTGCGCCTCTTAACTATGGCTACACCTTC.

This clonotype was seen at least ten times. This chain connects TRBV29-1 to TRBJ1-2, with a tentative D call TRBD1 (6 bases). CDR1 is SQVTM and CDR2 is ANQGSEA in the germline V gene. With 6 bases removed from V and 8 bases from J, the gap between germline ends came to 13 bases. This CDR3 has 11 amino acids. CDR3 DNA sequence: TGCAGCGTAGCAGGGGCGGGGGGCTACACCTTC. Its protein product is CSVAGAGGYTF. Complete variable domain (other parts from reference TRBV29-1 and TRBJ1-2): SAVISQKPSRDICQRGTSLTIQCQVDSQVTMMFWYRQQPGQSLTLIATANQGSEATYESGFVIDKFPISRPNLTFSTLTVSNMSPEDSSIYLCSVAGAGGYTFGSGTRLTVV.

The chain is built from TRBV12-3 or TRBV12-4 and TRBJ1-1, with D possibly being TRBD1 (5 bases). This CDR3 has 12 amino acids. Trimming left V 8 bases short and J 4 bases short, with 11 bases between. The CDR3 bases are TGTGCCAGCCGGCAGGGCGGCACTGAAGCTTTCTTT. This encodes CASRQGGTEAFF.